These T cell receptor beta chains were read from a single sample in a study of PD-1 blockade in classical Hodgkin lymphoma. Data came from immunoSEQ multiplex PCR; TCRdb stores just in-frame clones and leaves some out. This sample carries roughly 70,000 clones, more than 85% of them seen once, and the ten largest clones take over 2.5%. The sample consisted of peripheral blood mononuclear cells (PBMCs). The receptors derive from a human donor with classical Hodgkin lymphoma. The CDR3 runs from the conserved cysteine through the conserved F or W. A D gene is named only where the DNA matches it firmly. Clone size, where shown, is once, few, many, or a class for clones that have expanded.

size	D	V	J	DNA	CDR3
NA	NA	TRBV7-2	TRBJ2-1	TGTGCCAGCAGCTTTCATTCAGTTTTGAATGAGCAGTTCTTC	CASSFHSVLNEQFF
once	NA	TRBV28	TRBJ1-1	TGTGCCAGCACAGAAGGACAGTTGAACACTGAAGCTTTCTTT	CASTEGQLNTEAFF
once	NA	TRBV7-8	TRBJ2-1	TGTGCCAGCAGCTTAGGGAGGGCAACCTACAATGAGCAGTTCTTC	CASSLGRATYNEQFF
NA	NA	TRBV2	TRBJ1-4	TGTGCCAGCATAACTAATGAAAAACTGTTTTTT	CASITNEKLFF
NA	NA	TRBV28	TRBJ1-2	TGTGCCAGCAGTTTACAGGGAAACTATGGCTACACCTTC	CASSLQGNYGYTF
NA	TRBD1	TRBV7-2	TRBJ1-2	TGTGCCAGCAGCTCTTGGACAGGAACGTCCTATGGCTACACCTTC	CASSSWTGTSYGYTF
NA	NA	TRBV28	TRBJ1-1	TGTGCCAGCAGTTTATCGCGACGGGGGCCAACTGAAGCTTTCTTT	CASSLSRRGPTEAFF
NA	NA	TRBV19	TRBJ2-5	TGTGCCAGTAGTCGGATCGGGACCCTGAGGGGGGAGACCCAGTACTTC	CASSRIGTLRGETQYF
once	NA	TRBV11-2	TRBJ2-7	TGTGCCAGCAGCTCCCGGGATCTTCCTAGGGACGAGCAGTACTTC	CASSSRDLPRDEQYF
NA	NA	TRBV6-1	TRBJ2-7	TGTGCCACCTCAAGAGGAGGGACAGATGTCTACGAGCAGTACTTC	CATSRGGTDVYEQYF
NA	NA	TRBV12-5	TRBJ1-1	TGTGCTAGTGGTTTGGTACGAGGGCAGGGGCTCGCTGAAGCTTTCTTT	CASGLVRGQGLAEAFF
NA	TRBD1	TRBV18	TRBJ1-5	TGTGCCAGCTCACCAGGGACAGGGAGGGATCAGCCCCAGCATTTT	CASSPGTGRDQPQHF
NA	TRBD1	TRBV27	TRBJ1-3	TGTGCCAGCAGTGTAACAGGGGGCGCGAGGGACACCATATATTTT	CASSVTGGARDTIYF
NA	NA	TRBV19	TRBJ1-6	TGTGCCAGTAGTATTGATAAGTTTTCACCCCTCCACTTT	CASSIDKFSPLHF
NA	NA	TRBV6-1	TRBJ1-5	TGTGCCAGCATTGATTTTTCGGAGGGGGATCAGCCCCAGCATTTT	CASIDFSEGDQPQHF
NA	NA	TRBV7-9	TRBJ1-3	TGTGCCAGCAGCGCGGGACCGGCCTCTGGAAACACCATATATTTT	CASSAGPASGNTIYF
NA	TRBD1	TRBV5-5	TRBJ2-7	TGTGCCAGCAGCCCTCCGGGACAGTCCTACGAGCAGTACTTC	CASSPPGQSYEQYF
NA	NA	TRBV7-7	TRBJ2-1	TGTGCCAGCAGCACAGGTCCTTCCTCCTACAATGAGCAGTTCTTC	CASSTGPSSYNEQFF
NA	NA	TRBV19	TRBJ2-7	TGTGCCAGTAGTATCGGCCGGGACCGAGCCTACGAGCAGTACTTC	CASSIGRDRAYEQYF
NA	NA	TRBV25-1	TRBJ2-1	TGTGCCAGCAGTGACCTCACCTACAATGAGCAGTTCTTC	CASSDLTYNEQFF
NA	TRBD1	TRBV4-1	TRBJ2-2	TGCGCCAGCAGCCAAGAACGTACCGGGACAGGGACCGGGGAGCTGTTTTTT	CASSQERTGTGTGELFF
NA	TRBD1	TRBV5-1	TRBJ2-3	TGCGCCAGCAGCTTCTCCCCCGGGACAGGGGTCGTAGATACGCAGTATTTT	CASSFSPGTGVVDTQYF
NA	TRBD1	TRBV4-1	TRBJ1-6	TGCGCCAGCAGCCAAGGGGACAGGGGAATTTCACCCCTCCACTTT	CASSQGDRGISPLHF
NA	NA	TRBV6-5	TRBJ1-1	TGTGCCAGCAGCCGCCCGGGAGGGGGGACTGAAGCTTTCTTT	CASSRPGGGTEAFF
once	NA	TRBV4-3	TRBJ1-5	TGCGCCAGCAGCCGCCCCTATGGGCACCGGGACGGAGACAATCAGCCCCAGCATTTT	CASSRPYGHRDGDNQPQHF
NA	TRBD2	TRBV25-1	TRBJ2-7	TGTGCCCATAAAGAGGGACTAGCGCACTACGAGCAGTACTTC	CAHKEGLAHYEQYF
NA	NA	TRBV5-1	TRBJ1-1	TGCGCCAGCAGCTTGGTGGAACAACTGAACACTGAAGCTTTCTTT	CASSLVEQLNTEAFF
NA	TRBD1	TRBV7-2	TRBJ2-2	TGTGCCAGCAGCTTACGGACAGGGGGTATAGCGGGTCTCACCGGGGAGCTGTTTTTT	CASSLRTGGIAGLTGELFF
NA	TRBD1	TRBV5-4	TRBJ1-2	TGTGCCAGCAGCTTACAGGACAGGGAAAGCTATGGCTACACCTTC	CASSLQDRESYGYTF
NA	TRBD2	TRBV9	TRBJ2-1	TGTGCCAGCAGCGTAGACGGGCGGGGGGACAATGAGCAGTTCTTC	CASSVDGRGDNEQFF
once	NA	TRBV12-2	TRBJ2-4	TGTGCAAGTCGCTTAGTGGGACCCCTAGCCAAAAACATTCAGTACTTC	CASRLVGPLAKNIQYF
NA	NA	TRBV6-1	TRBJ1-2	TGTGCCAGCAGTGAAGCGCTTCGGGTGTATGGCTACACCTTC	CASSEALRVYGYTF
NA	TRBD2	TRBV6-6	TRBJ2-1	TGTGCCAGCAGTTACGAGCGGGGGCTAGCACATGAGCAGTTCTTC	CASSYERGLAHEQFF
NA	NA	TRBV30	TRBJ2-1	TGTGCCTGGACCATCCCCCGCAGCGGGCCCTACAATGAGCAGTTCTTC	CAWTIPRSGPYNEQFF
NA	TRBD1	TRBV18	TRBJ1-1	TGTGCCAGCTCACCCGGACAGGGAAGTGGCGGCACTGAAGCTTTCTTT	CASSPGQGSGGTEAFF
NA	NA	TRBV2	TRBJ2-3	TGTGCCAGCAGTTTCTCCGATACGCAGTATTTT	CASSFSDTQYF
NA	NA	TRBV4-1	TRBJ1-2	TGCGCCAGCAGCCAAGGGACAAGAGAAAACTATGGCTACACCTTC	CASSQGTRENYGYTF
NA	TRBD2	TRBV28	TRBJ2-3	TGTGCCAGCAGTTTCCTCCTAGCGGGAGGGGATACGCAGTATTTT	CASSFLLAGGDTQYF
NA	TRBD2	TRBV6-1	TRBJ2-3	TGTGCCAGCATCCTACCTAGCGGTTCAGATACGCAGTATTTT	CASILPSGSDTQYF
NA	NA	TRBV7-6	TRBJ1-1	TGTGCCAGCAGCCTTCGACAGAACACTGAAGCTTTCTTT	CASSLRQNTEAFF
NA	NA	TRBV6-6	TRBJ2-1	TGTGCCAGCAGCTACGGAGACAGATCAATATACAATGAGCAGTTCTTC	CASSYGDRSIYNEQFF
NA	NA	TRBV6-5	TRBJ2-7	TGTGCCAGCAGTTATGACAGATCCTACGAGCAGTACTTC	CASSYDRSYEQYF
NA	TRBD1	TRBV28	TRBJ1-1	TGTGCCAGCAGTTACACCCTGGACAGGGAGAACACTGAAGCTTTCTTT	CASSYTLDRENTEAFF
NA	NA	TRBV7-8	TRBJ2-7	TGTGCCAGCAGAAGGACTGACTCCTACGAGCAGTACTTC	CASRRTDSYEQYF
NA	NA	TRBV5-1	TRBJ2-7	TGCGCCAGCAGCACGGACTACGAGCAGTACTTC	CASSTDYEQYF